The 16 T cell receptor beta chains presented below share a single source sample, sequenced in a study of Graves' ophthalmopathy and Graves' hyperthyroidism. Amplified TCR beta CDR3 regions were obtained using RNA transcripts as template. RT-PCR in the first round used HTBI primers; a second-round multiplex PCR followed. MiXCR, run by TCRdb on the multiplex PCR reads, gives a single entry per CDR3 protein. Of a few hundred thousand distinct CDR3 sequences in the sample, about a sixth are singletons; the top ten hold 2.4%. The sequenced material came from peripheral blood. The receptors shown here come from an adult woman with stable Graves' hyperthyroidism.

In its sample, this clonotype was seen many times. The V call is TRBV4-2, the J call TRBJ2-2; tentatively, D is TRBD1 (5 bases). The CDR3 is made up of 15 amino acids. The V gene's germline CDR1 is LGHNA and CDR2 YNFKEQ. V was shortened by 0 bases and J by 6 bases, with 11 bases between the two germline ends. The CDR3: CASSQEIRGPGELFF. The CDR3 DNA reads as TGTGCCAGCAGCCAAGAAATTAGGGGCCCCGGGGAGCTGTTTTTT.

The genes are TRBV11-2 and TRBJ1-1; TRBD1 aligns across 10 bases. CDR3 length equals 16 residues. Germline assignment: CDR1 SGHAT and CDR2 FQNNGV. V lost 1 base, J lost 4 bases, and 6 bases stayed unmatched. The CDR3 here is CASSLVTGGPGTEAFF. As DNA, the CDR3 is TGTGCCAGCAGCTTAGTGACAGGGGGCCCCGGCACTGAAGCTTTCTTT. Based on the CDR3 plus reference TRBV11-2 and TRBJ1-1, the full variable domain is EAGVAQSPRYKIIEKRQSVAFWCNPISGHATLYWYQQILGQGPKLLIQFQNNGVVDDSQLPKDRFSAERLKGVDSTLKIQPAKLEDSAVYLCASSLVTGGPGTEAFFGQGTRLTVV.

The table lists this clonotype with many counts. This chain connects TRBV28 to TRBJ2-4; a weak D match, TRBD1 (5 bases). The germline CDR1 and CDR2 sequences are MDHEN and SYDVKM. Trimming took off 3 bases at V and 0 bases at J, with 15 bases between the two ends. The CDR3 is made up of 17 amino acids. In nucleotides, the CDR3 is TGTGCCAGCAGTTTGACAGACTTCGAACTAGCCAAAAACATTCAGTACTTC. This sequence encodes CASSLTDFELAKNIQYF.

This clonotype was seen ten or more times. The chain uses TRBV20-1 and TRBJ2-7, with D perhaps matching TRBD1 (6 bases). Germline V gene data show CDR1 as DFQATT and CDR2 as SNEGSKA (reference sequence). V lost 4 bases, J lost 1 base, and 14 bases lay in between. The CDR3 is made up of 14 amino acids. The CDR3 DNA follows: TGCAGTGCTAACGAGGCAGGGGCATCCTACGAGCAGTACTTC. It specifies CSANEAGASYEQYF.

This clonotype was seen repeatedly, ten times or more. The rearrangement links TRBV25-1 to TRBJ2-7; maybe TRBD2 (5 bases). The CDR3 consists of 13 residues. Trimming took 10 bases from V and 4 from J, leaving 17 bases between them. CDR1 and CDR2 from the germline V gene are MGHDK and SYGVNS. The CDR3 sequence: CATSGRGRYEQYF. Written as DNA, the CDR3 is TGTGCCACCTCCGGTAGAGGGAGATACGAGCAGTACTTC.

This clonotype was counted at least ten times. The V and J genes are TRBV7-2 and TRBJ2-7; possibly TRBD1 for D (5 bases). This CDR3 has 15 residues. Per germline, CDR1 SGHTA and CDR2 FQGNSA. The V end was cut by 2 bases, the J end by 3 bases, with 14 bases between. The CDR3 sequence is CASSLTGLGVYEQYF. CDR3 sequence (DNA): TGTGCCAGCAGCTTAACCGGCCTAGGGGTCTACGAGCAGTACTTC.

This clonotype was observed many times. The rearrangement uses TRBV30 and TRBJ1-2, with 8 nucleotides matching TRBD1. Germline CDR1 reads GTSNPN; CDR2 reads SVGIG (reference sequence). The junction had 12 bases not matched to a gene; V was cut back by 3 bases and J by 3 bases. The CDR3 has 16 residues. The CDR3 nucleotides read TGTGCCTGGAGAATGACAGGGGTTACGGGGTACTATGGCTACACCTTC. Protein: CAWRMTGVTGYYGYTF. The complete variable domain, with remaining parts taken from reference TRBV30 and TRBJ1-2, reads SQTIHQWPATLVQPVGSPLSLECTVEGTSNPNLYWYRQAAGRGLQLLFYSVGIGQISSEVPQNLSASRPQDRQFILSSKKLLLSDSGFYLCAWRMTGVTGYYGYTFGSGTRLTVV.

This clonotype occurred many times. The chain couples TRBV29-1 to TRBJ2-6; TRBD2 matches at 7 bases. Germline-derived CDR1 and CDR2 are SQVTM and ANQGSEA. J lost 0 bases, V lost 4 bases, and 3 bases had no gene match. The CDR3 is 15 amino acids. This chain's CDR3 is CSVGGGDSGANVLTF. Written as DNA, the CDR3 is TGCAGCGTTGGTGGGGGGGACTCTGGGGCCAACGTCCTGACTTTC.

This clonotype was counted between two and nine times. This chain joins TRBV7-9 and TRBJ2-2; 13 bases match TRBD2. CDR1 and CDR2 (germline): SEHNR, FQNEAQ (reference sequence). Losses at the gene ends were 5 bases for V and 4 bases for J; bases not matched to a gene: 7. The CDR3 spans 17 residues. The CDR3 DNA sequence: TGTGCCAGCAGCCGGACTAGCGGGAGTGCGGGCACCGGGGAGCTGTTTTTT. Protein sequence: CASSRTSGSAGTGELFF.

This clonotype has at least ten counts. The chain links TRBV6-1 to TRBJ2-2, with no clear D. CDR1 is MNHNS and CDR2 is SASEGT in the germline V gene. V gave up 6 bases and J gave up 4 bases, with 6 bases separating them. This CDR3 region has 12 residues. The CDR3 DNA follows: TGTGCCAGCAGGGGTGGCACCGGGGAGCTGTTTTTT. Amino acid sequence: CASRGGTGELFF.

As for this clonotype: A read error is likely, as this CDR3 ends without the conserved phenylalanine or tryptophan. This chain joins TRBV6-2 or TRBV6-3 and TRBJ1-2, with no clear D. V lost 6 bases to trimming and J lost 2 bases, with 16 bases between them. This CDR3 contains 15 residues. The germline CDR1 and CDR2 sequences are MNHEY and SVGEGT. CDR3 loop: CASSPGGFRNYGYTL. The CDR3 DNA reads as TGTGCCAGCAGCCCTGGAGGCTTCCGGAACTATGGCTACACCCTC.

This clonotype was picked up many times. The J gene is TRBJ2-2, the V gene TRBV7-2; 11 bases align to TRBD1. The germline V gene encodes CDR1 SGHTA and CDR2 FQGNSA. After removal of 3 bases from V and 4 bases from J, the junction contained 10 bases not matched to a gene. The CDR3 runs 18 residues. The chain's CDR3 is CASSFIGQGALGTGELFF. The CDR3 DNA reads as TGTGCCAGCAGCTTCATCGGACAGGGGGCGCTAGGCACCGGGGAGCTGTTTTTT.

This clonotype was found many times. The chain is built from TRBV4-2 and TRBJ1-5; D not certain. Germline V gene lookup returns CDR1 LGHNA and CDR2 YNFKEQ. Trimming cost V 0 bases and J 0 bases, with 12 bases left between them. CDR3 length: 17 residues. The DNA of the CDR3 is TGTGCCAGCAGCCAAGACCTCGAGAGTCATAGCAATCAGCCCCAGCATTTT. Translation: CASSQDLESHSNQPQHF.

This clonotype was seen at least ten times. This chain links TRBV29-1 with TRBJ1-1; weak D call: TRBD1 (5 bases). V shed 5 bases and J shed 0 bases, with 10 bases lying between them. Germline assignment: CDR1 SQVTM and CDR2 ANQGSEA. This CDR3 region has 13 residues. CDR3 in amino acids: CSVRGRLNTEAFF. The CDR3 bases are TGCAGCGTTAGGGGACGGTTGAACACTGAAGCTTTCTTT. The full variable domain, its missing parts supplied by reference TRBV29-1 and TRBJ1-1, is SAVISQKPSRDICQRGTSLTIQCQVDSQVTMMFWYRQQPGQSLTLIATANQGSEATYESGFVIDKFPISRPNLTFSTLTVSNMSPEDSSIYLCSVRGRLNTEAFFGQGTRLTVV.

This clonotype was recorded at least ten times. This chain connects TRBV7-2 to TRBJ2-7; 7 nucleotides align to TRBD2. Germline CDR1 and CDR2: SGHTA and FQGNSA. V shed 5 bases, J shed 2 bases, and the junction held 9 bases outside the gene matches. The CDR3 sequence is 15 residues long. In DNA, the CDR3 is TGTGCCAGCAGCGCCGGGACTACAAACCCCTACGAGCAGTACTTC. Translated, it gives CASSAGTTNPYEQYF. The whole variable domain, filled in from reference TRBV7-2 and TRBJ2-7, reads GAGVSQSPSNKVTEKGKDVELRCDPISGHTALYWYRQSLGQGLEFLIYFQGNSAPDKSGLPSDRFSAERTGGSVSTLTIQRTQQEDSAVYLCASSAGTTNPYEQYFGPGTRLTVT.

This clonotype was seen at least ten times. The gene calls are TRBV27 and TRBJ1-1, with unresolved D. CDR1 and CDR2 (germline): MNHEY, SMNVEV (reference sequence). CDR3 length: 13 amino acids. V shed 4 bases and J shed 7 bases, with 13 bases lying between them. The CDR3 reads CASSWVAGGEAFF. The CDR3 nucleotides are TGTGCCAGCAGTTGGGTTGCAGGTGGTGAAGCTTTCTTT.